Listed below are T cell receptor beta chains from one sample, sequenced in a study of T cell responses to AZD1222 COVID-19 vaccine. Repertoires were generated with immunoSEQ multiplex PCR, while TCRdb's copy carries only in-frame clones and drops some. The top ten hold 2.6% of the sample, which has over 150,000 clones, about 90% seen once. The sample here was peripheral blood, taken on day 0 of AZD1222 vaccination. All receptors come from an adult in good health. Each CDR3 is given with its conserved first and last residue. Fields, in order: J gene, D gene, clone size, V gene, CDR3 DNA, CDR3 protein. A D gene is named only where the DNA matches it firmly. Size tells how often a clone was seen (once, few, many) or the class of an expanded clone, and some rows leave it out.

TRBJ1-3 NA NA TRBV18 TGTGCCAGCTCACCGGTCCCGCCGAGCTCTGGAAACACCATATATTTT CASSPVPPSSGNTIYF
TRBJ1-1 TRBD1 NA TRBV2 TGTGCCAGCAGTGTACAGGGGAGGAGCGCTGAAGCTTTCTTT CASSVQGRSAEAFF
TRBJ2-7 NA once TRBV14 TGTGCCAGCAGCCCTCAGGGGTTCGAGCAGTACTTC CASSPQGFEQYF
TRBJ1-1 TRBD1 NA TRBV4-1 TGCGCCAGCAGCCCCTTGGGGGCAGGGGGTTACACTGAAGCTTTCTTT CASSPLGAGGYTEAFF
TRBJ2-7 NA NA TRBV14 TGTGCCAGCAGCCAAGATCTAGGGAAGGGAACTGCCTACGAGCAGTACTTC CASSQDLGKGTAYEQYF
TRBJ1-6 NA NA TRBV6-5 TGTGCCAGCACCATACAGGGATCTGAATCACCCCTCCACTTT CASTIQGSESPLHF
TRBJ2-1 NA NA TRBV2 TGTGCCAGCAGGAAGTCGACAGGGGAGGGGGGTGAGCAGTTCTTC CASRKSTGEGGEQFF
TRBJ1-3 NA NA TRBV30 TGTGCCTGGAGTGTCTCCTCTGGAAACACCATATATTTT CAWSVSSGNTIYF
TRBJ1-2 NA NA TRBV5-5 TGTGCCAGCAGCATGACACTATATGGCTACACCTTC CASSMTLYGYTF
TRBJ2-5 NA NA TRBV6-5 TGTGCCAGCAGTCGGACTGCCCTTAACCAAGAGACCCAGTACTTC CASSRTALNQETQYF
TRBJ2-1 TRBD2 few TRBV15 TGTGCCACCAGCAGAAGACTAGCGGGATCTGATGAGCAGTTCTTC CATSRRLAGSDEQFF
TRBJ2-5 NA NA TRBV1 TGCACCAGCAGCCACCCCGCAGGGGGTCACCAAGAGACCCAGTACTTC CTSSHPAGGHQETQYF
TRBJ2-1 TRBD2 NA TRBV4-2 TGTGCCAGCAGCCAAGAAAGGGACGGACTAGCGGGTAATGAGCAGTTCTTC CASSQERDGLAGNEQFF
TRBJ2-1 TRBD1 NA TRBV12-3/TRBV12-4 TGTGCCAGCAGTCCCGCCGACAGGGGAAAGTTCTTC CASSPADRGKFF
TRBJ1-2 NA NA TRBV4-1 TGCGCCAGCACTCCAGGCGGGCCTTTGTATGGCTACACCTTC CASTPGGPLYGYTF
TRBJ2-7 NA NA TRBV6-6 TGTGCCAGCAGTTTCACTGACAGCAACGAGCAGTACTTC CASSFTDSNEQYF
TRBJ2-3 NA NA TRBV7-2 TGTGCCAGCAGCTCTCCCTTCCCCCCAGATACGCAGTATTTT CASSSPFPPDTQYF
TRBJ2-1 NA NA TRBV27 TGTGCCAGCAGAATGGGTATCTCCTACAATGAGCAGTTCTTC CASRMGISYNEQFF
TRBJ1-2 TRBD1 NA TRBV6-5 TGTGCCAGCAGTTACTCGACAGGGAAAGGCTATGGCTACACCTTC CASSYSTGKGYGYTF
TRBJ1-5 NA NA TRBV7-2 TGTGCCAGCAGCTCAGGACAGCTTAGCAATCAGCCCCAGCATTTT CASSSGQLSNQPQHF
TRBJ2-2 TRBD2 NA TRBV5-6 TGTGCCAGCAGCTCTAGCGGGAGAGGCGCTGGGGAGCTGTTTTTT CASSSSGRGAGELFF
TRBJ2-2 NA many TRBV5-6 TGTGCCAGCAGCTTGCCATGGGACAACACCGGGGAGCTGTTTTTT CASSLPWDNTGELFF
TRBJ1-6 NA NA TRBV19 TGTGCCAGTAGTGACACCGGGACTGGGACCCTTAATTCACCCCTCCACTTT CASSDTGTGTLNSPLHF
TRBJ2-5 TRBD1 NA TRBV4-2 TGTGCCAGCAGCCAAGATCGGGACAGGGGGGATGAGACCCAGTACTTC CASSQDRDRGDETQYF
TRBJ1-3 NA NA TRBV19 TGTGCCAGTAGTATCCAATTGGCTGGAAACACCATATATTTT CASSIQLAGNTIYF
TRBJ1-1 TRBD1 NA TRBV19 TGTGCCAGTAATAACAGGGGCGTGACTGAAGCTTTCTTT CASNNRGVTEAFF
TRBJ2-7 TRBD1 NA TRBV28 TGTGCCAGCAGGTCTACAGGGGACCACGAGCAGTACTTC CASRSTGDHEQYF
TRBJ1-2 NA once TRBV6-1 TGTGCCAGCAGTGAAGTGGTCCGGGGCTATGGCTACACCTTC CASSEVVRGYGYTF
TRBJ2-1 NA medium-sized TRBV6-5 TGTGCCAGCAGTTTGGGAACCGGGACACCGTACGATGAGCAGTTCTTC CASSLGTGTPYDEQFF
TRBJ2-3 TRBD2 NA TRBV2 TGTGCCAGCAGGGGACTAGCGGGAGAGGGAGATACGCAGTATTTT CASRGLAGEGDTQYF
TRBJ2-7 TRBD1 NA TRBV11-3 TGTGCCAGCAGCGCGGGACAGGGGGTTAACTACGAGCAGTACTTC CASSAGQGVNYEQYF
TRBJ2-1 TRBD2 NA TRBV4-2 TGTGCCAGCAGCCAAGATCCCAGCGGGAGGCCCAATGAGCAGTTCTTC CASSQDPSGRPNEQFF
TRBJ2-7 TRBD2 NA TRBV9 TGTGCCAGCAGCGTAGACCCAGCGGGAGCGGGAGAGCAGTACTTC CASSVDPAGAGEQYF
TRBJ1-1 TRBD1 NA TRBV18 TGTGCCAGCTCACCACCACCTCAGGGGGCCAATACTGAAGCTTTCTTT CASSPPPQGANTEAFF
TRBJ1-2 TRBD1 NA TRBV4-1 TGCGCCAGCAGCCGAATCAGGGGGCTTGGGGGCTACACCTTC CASSRIRGLGGYTF
TRBJ2-7 NA NA TRBV3-1/TRBV3-2 TGTGCCAGCAGCCAGAATGTCCTAGAAAGGTACGAGCAGTACTTC CASSQNVLERYEQYF
TRBJ2-3 NA NA TRBV19 TGTGCCAGTAGCCCCCAAGCGGGTGAAGATACGCAGTATTTT CASSPQAGEDTQYF
TRBJ2-1 NA NA TRBV24-1 TGTGCCACCAGTGATCGAATGACTGGATACAATGAGCAGTTCTTC CATSDRMTGYNEQFF
TRBJ2-2 NA NA TRBV6-5 TGTGCCAGCTGGGGCGGTATGATCCCCGGGGAGCTGTTTTTT CASWGGMIPGELFF
TRBJ2-3 NA NA TRBV2 TGTGCCAGCAGGGGGGGCGATCAACAGACAGATACGCAGTATTTT CASRGGDQQTDTQYF
TRBJ2-2 NA NA TRBV5-1 TGCGCCAGCAGCTTGACCAGCGGGAACACCGGGGAGCTGTTTTTT CASSLTSGNTGELFF
TRBJ1-1 TRBD1 NA TRBV7-3 TGTGCCAGCAGCTCTCAGCCGACAGGGCCAACTGAAGCTTTCTTT CASSSQPTGPTEAFF
TRBJ1-1 NA NA TRBV28 TGTGCCAGCAGGGTGGACAACCGATACACTGAAGCTTTCTTT CASRVDNRYTEAFF
TRBJ1-1 NA NA TRBV29-1 TGCAGCGTTGAGATTCAGAACACTGAAGCTTTCTTT CSVEIQNTEAFF
TRBJ1-1 NA NA TRBV2 TGTGCCAGCAGAGAGGGGACGGGACTGAACACTGAAGCTTTCTTT CASREGTGLNTEAFF
TRBJ1-5 TRBD1 few TRBV18 TGTGCCAGCTCAGAGGGGTCCAGGGGGATTCAGCCCCAGCATTTT CASSEGSRGIQPQHF
TRBJ2-2 TRBD2 once TRBV3-1/TRBV3-2 TGTGCCAGCAGCCAAGGCGGGACTAGCCCCGGGGAGCTGTTTTTT CASSQGGTSPGELFF
TRBJ1-6 TRBD1 NA TRBV5-6 TGTGCCAGCAGCTTGTTGACAGGGGAGGATAATTCACCCCTCCACTTT CASSLLTGEDNSPLHF
TRBJ2-7 TRBD2 NA TRBV18 TGTGCCTCCCAAGGGCCAGCGGGAGGGACGGACGAGCAGTACTTC CASQGPAGGTDEQYF